What follows are 6 T cell receptor beta chains derived from one specimen sequenced in a study of blood T cell repertoires in COVID-19. Some clones are missing from TCRdb's copy, which holds only in-frame ones; the method was immunoSEQ multiplex PCR. The sample yields approximately 150,000 clones, 80% to 85% seen once. The sequencing input was peripheral blood. All receptors come from an older man with active or convalescent COVID-19.

The CDR3: CAWSHQDNQPQHF. CDR3 nucleotide sequence: TGTGCCTGGAGTCACCAGGACAATCAGCCCCAGCATTTT. The gene calls are TRBV30 and TRBJ1-5; D is uncertain. The germline CDR1 and CDR2 sequences are GTSNPN and SVGIG (reference sequence). With 2 bases removed from V and 3 bases from J, the gap between germline ends came to 8 bases. This CDR3 is 13 amino acids long.

J is TRBJ1-4 and V is TRBV18, with TRBD1 matching 7 bases. CDR3 size: 18 residues. Unmatched junction bases numbered 8, after V lost 1 base and J lost 0 bases. The V gene's germline CDR1 is KGHSH and CDR2 LQKENI. CDR3 loop: CASSPLQGEAATNEKLFF. The CDR3 nucleotides are TGTGCCAGCTCACCACTCCAGGGGGAGGCTGCAACTAATGAAAAACTGTTTTTT.

The chain employs TRBV5-1 and TRBJ2-3; 7 bases map to TRBD1. This CDR3 spans 16 amino acids. J gave up 4 bases and V 1 base, and 9 bases lay outside the gene matches. Germline-derived CDR1 and CDR2 are SGHRS and YFSETQ. CDR3 coding DNA: TGCGCCAGCAGCTTGTTGACAGGGACCACCTCAGATACGCAGTATTTT. Its translation: CASSLLTGTTSDTQYF.

The J gene is TRBJ1-2, the V gene TRBV7-2; weak D call: TRBD1 (5 bases). Trimming left V 4 bases short and J 5 bases short, with 17 bases between. There are 15 residues in the CDR3. The germline gives CDR1 SGHTA, CDR2 FQGNSA. The CDR3 here is CASSSYSQGTYGYTF. The CDR3 DNA reads TGTGCCAGCAGCTCCTACAGCCAGGGTACATATGGCTACACCTTC.

This chain connects TRBV7-2 to TRBJ2-7; 8 nucleotides match TRBD1. J lost 5 bases, V lost 5 bases, and 11 bases had no gene match. The CDR3 has 15 amino acids. CDR1 is SGHTA, CDR2 FQGNSA, per germline. Written as DNA, the CDR3 is TGTGCCAGCAGCGGTTCCGGGACAGGTGCCCACGAGCAGTACTTC. Translating gives CASSGSGTGAHEQYF.

J is TRBJ2-7 and V is TRBV5-1; possible D gene TRBD1, 7 bases. The CDR3 is made up of 16 amino acids. Germline values: CDR1 SGHRS, CDR2 YFSETQ. Trimming cost V 5 bases and J 0 bases, with 18 bases left between them. The DNA for the CDR3 is TGCGCCAGCAGGGCACTGGGGGGACAGCCCTCCTACGAGCAGTACTTC. Amino acids: CASRALGGQPSYEQYF.